The 8 T cell receptor beta chains listed next were all sequenced from one sample in a study of T cells after yellow fever vaccination. TCRdb re-analysed the 5' RACE reads in MiXCR, keeping a single row per CDR3 protein. The table shows approximately 110,000 distinct CDR3 sequences, with 8.4% occurring only once. This material consisted of CD8+ T cells sorted from PBMCs, taken 45 days after the yellow fever booster vaccination. All receptors derive from a man between 25 and 39 years old who received the YFV17D yellow fever vaccine.

In its sample, this clonotype was seen many times. The genes are TRBV10-3 and TRBJ2-1; 7 nucleotides agree with TRBD2. V lost 4 bases, J lost 4 bases, and 4 bases stayed unmatched. Germline CDR1 and CDR2: ENHRY and SYGVKD. The length of the CDR3 is 14 residues. CDR3 DNA sequence: TGTGCCATCAGTGTGGCGGGAGTGTACAATGAGCAGTTCTTC. Residues: CAISVAGVYNEQFF.

This clonotype was recorded many times. The chain carries TRBV6-5 and TRBJ2-7; TRBD2 might be the D (6 bases). CDR1 MNHEY and CDR2 SVGAGI come from the germline V gene. The CDR3 runs to 15 residues. Between the trimmed V and J ends, which lost 0 bases and 1 base, there was a span of 10 bases. This CDR3 is CASSYSSSGSYEQYF. The DNA for the CDR3 is TGTGCCAGCAGTTACTCATCGAGCGGGTCCTACGAGCAGTACTTC.

This clonotype was seen many times. The chain carries TRBV28 and TRBJ2-5; tentative D call: TRBD2 (5 bases). The germline V gene has CDR1 MDHEN and CDR2 SYDVKM. CDR3 length: 15 amino acids. Trimming pared 2 bases from V and 3 bases from J, leaving 13 bases between. Written as DNA, the CDR3 is TGTGCCAGCAGTTTAGAATTTACGGGGAAAGAGACCCAGTACTTC. It yields the protein CASSLEFTGKETQYF.

The sample holds many counts of this clonotype. The rearrangement uses TRBV4-3 and TRBJ2-7; 10 bases align to TRBD1. CDR1 and CDR2 from the germline V gene are LGHNA and YSLEER. V dropped 4 bases and J dropped 4; count of bases not matched to a gene: 7. CDR3 length: 15 amino acids. This CDR3 reads CASSPAGTGVYEQYF. The CDR3 bases are TGCGCCAGCAGCCCCGCCGGGACAGGGGTTTACGAGCAGTACTTC.

The sample holds a few counts of this clonotype. The chain combines TRBV7-9 with TRBJ2-2, with D perhaps TRBD1 (6 bases). This CDR3 is built from 15 residues. In germline, CDR1 is SEHNR, CDR2 FQNEAQ (reference sequence). V lost 3 bases and J lost 5, with 13 bases in between. The CDR3 DNA reads TGTGCCAGCAGCTTTTATTCCCAGGGGACCGGGGAGCTGTTTTTT. It is translated as CASSFYSQGTGELFF.

V and J are TRBV19 and TRBJ2-1; TRBD2 is a possible D gene (6 bases). The V gene's germline CDR1 is LNHDA and CDR2 SQIVND (reference sequence). This CDR3 is built from 13 residues. Trimming left V 1 base short and J 5 bases short, with 6 bases between. CDR3 in amino acids: CASSIGGDNEQFF. The CDR3 DNA follows: TGTGCCAGTAGTATAGGCGGGGACAATGAGCAGTTCTTC.

In DNA, the CDR3 is TGTGCCAGCAGCTTAAAGGCCAATCAGCCCCAGCATTTT. Translated: CASSLKANQPQHF. This rearrangement joins TRBV7-2 to TRBJ1-5, with D hard to call. In germline, CDR1 is SGHTA, CDR2 FQGNSA. Trimming left V 2 bases short and J 3 bases short, with 5 bases between. The CDR3 has 13 residues.

This clonotype was counted ten times or more. The J gene is TRBJ2-7, the V gene TRBV29-1; no firm D call. V lost 5 bases, J lost 3 bases, and 8 bases lay in between. The germline V gene encodes CDR1 SQVTM and CDR2 ANQGSEA. The CDR3 length is 11 residues. CDR3 in amino acids: CSVLEDYEQYF. DNA for the CDR3: TGCAGCGTTTTAGAGGACTACGAGCAGTACTTC.